This T cell receptor beta chain comes out of a study of regulatory T cells in long-lasting Graves disease (dated by TCRdb to 2020 to 2023). The study in broad terms: Antithyroid drugs had been taken for less than 3 months by newly diagnosed Graves' disease patients. This study used TCR sequencing and RNA sequencing of peripheral blood to compare persistent Graves' disease patients against newly diagnosed Graves' disease patients. The study took place in China and was registered as a clinical trial. A total of about 35 samples underwent TCR sequencing: roughly 13 from persistent and about 20 from newly diagnosed Graves' disease patients. The paper as a whole reports these results and caveats: The study examined only peripheral blood because the primary lesion, thyroid tissue, could not be accessed. Persistent patients shared more public clonotypes among themselves (around 2,700) than newly diagnosed patients did (over 950). Preferential use of TRBV28, TRBJ1-2 and TRBJ2-5 was observed in persistent disease, whereas TRBV20-1 and TRBJ2-1 were favored in newly diagnosed disease. The authors noted that the small sample size was a limitation that may lower accuracy. Sequencing and analysis were restricted to the TCR beta chain. Compared with newly diagnosed patients, patients with persistent Graves' disease had lower TCR Shannon entropy and fewer highly expanded clones, which suggests clonal expansion.

CDR1 SGHDT and CDR2 YYEEEE were looked up in the germline V gene. V has 0 bases trimmed and J has 2 bases trimmed; junction bases matching no gene number 2. CDR3 length: 15 amino acids, cysteine to phenylalanine. CDR3 DNA is the only sequence kept; it has 45 bases, read in frame from the first base. This clonotype was seen only a few times. What this receptor recognizes is not known. Per-nucleotide qualities are absent, and no much larger clonotype sits a single base away. The method behind the library was multiplex PCR. Instrument used: Illumina HiSeq 4000. iRepertoire HTBI primers and Arm-PCR amplification of CDR3 regions were used to construct TCR beta libraries. PCR products were gel purified before sequencing. From the authors' description of their analysis: Gene usage analysis of CDR3 amino acid clonotypes used the roughly 60 TRBV and 12 to 15 TRBJ segments found across samples. COPE and FqMerger were used to merge the filtered high-quality paired reads into contigs. BLAST was used to align contigs to IMGT TRBV, TRBD and TRBJ reference genes, and CDR3 was defined according to IMGT. Clonotypes above 0.1% frequency were classified as highly expanded clones. Shannon entropy served as the measure of repertoire diversity, while the Gini coefficient captured V-J evenness. A clonotype was considered public if more than one individual shared it. TCRdb reworked the public reads: Q25 trimming with fastp, MiXCR clone assembly, productive beta chains retained. Here each entry gathers all rows of one CDR3 protein and keeps the most common genes and DNA. The V and J calls and clone size are TCRdb's, not the authors'. The sample contains hundreds of thousands of distinct CDR3 sequences, about 13% of them found a single time. About 10% of the sample rests with the top ten.

According to the study, the label for this sample's time point signals: newly diagnosed GD, antithyroid drugs for less than 3 months. For both TCR sequencing and RNA sequencing, RNA was extracted from PBMCs using TRIzol. The diagnosis of Graves' disease was made according to American Thyroid Association guidelines. Recruitment of patients was carried out at an endocrinology department in Xi'an, China. From each patient, nine milliliters of peripheral blood was collected into an EDTA anticoagulant tube. PBMCs were isolated by Ficoll Paque Plus density gradient separation without further T cell sorting. An Agilent 2100 Bioanalyzer and agarose gel were used to check RNA quality, while a NanoDrop 2000 measured RNA concentration. Separately, the same data were catalogued under a study of T cells in Graves' hyperthyroidism and ophthalmopathy. The second paper states: Stable Graves' hyperthyroidism was defined as no progression to ophthalmopathy during 18 months of follow-up. Hyperthyroidism patients were newly diagnosed, with disease duration under 2 months, and aged 18 to 65 years. The study excluded patients with uncontrolled infections, other autoimmune diseases, pregnancy or lactation. Clinical symptoms, serum thyroxine and TRAb, thyroid ultrasound, and orbital computed tomography formed the basis for the diagnoses. For the first round of RT-PCR on the TCR CDR3, the HTBI primer set was used together with the Qiagen OneStep RT-PCR kit. Blood samples also contained most of the expanded thyroid clonotypes (frequency above 0.001), which suggests that blood repertoires may reflect thyroid immune responses. Ophthalmopathy was separated from stable hyperthyroidism by a 13 V-J signature model, with over 85% sensitivity and about 81% specificity obtained in cross-validation and 80%/75% obtained in testing. In validation, progression to ophthalmopathy was predicted by the model with roughly 71% sensitivity and 72.22% specificity, a median of approximately 6.5 months before onset. To identify distinguishing TCR V-J signatures, a discovery cohort of about 100 patients was used, comprising 40 to 45 with Graves' ophthalmopathy and 57 with stable Graves' hyperthyroidism. An independent validation cohort of around 19 hyperthyroidism patients and about 15 patients who later progressed to ophthalmopathy tested prospective prediction of ophthalmopathy. For training and testing, the approximately 92 patients in the discovery cohort were randomly divided in a 7:3 ratio. The study also compared thyroid tissue and blood T-cell repertoires from about six Graves' hyperthyroidism patients. After blood sampling, hyperthyroidism patients were treated with methimazole at a starting dose of 30 mg daily, and ophthalmopathy patients were treated with high-dose intravenous methylprednisolone. The libraries were constructed in a second round of multiplex PCR and then size-selected and purified. Sequencing of the libraries was done on an Illumina HiSeq2000 using paired-end 100 bp reads. SOAPnuke was used to process the raw data, with reads discarded if the reads contained adapters or uncalled bases, had a mean Phred below 15, or lacked an exact constant-primer or identifier match. COPE v1.2.5 was used to merge high-quality paired reads, and clonotypes were defined as unique nucleotide sequences. MiTCR v1.1 was used to align clonotypes to the IMGT TRBV, TRBD and TRBJ reference segments. The analysis was restricted to V-J combinations with a frequency above 0.0001, which together covered around 99% of the repertoires. The TCS score was defined as F50 (clonal expansion) divided by E x V (chaos), with BLOSUM62-based TCRdist calculated between CDR3 peptides within each V-J. Welch's t-statistics and random forest reduced some 510 V-J features to about 12, which were used in a naive Bayes classifier (R e1071). Sample size was not statistically predetermined, and blinding of investigators to group allocation was not performed. The paper describes TCR Vbeta CDR3 sequencing of fewer than 150 peripheral blood samples, made up of approximately 40 ophthalmopathy patients, over 70 hyperthyroidism patients and 17 progressor patients.

The receptor comes from a man aged 25 to 40 with Graves disease. Donor details come from another sample of the same person, matched by shared clones. The chain couples TRBV5-6 to TRBJ2-5; TRBD1 matches 9 bases in the middle. The material sequenced was peripheral blood mononuclear cells (PBMCs), taken at new diagnosis, from a patient treated with antithyroid drugs. The DNA is as follows: TGTGCCAGCAGCTTGGTTGGACAGGGGCAAGAGACCCAGTACTTC. Its protein reads: CASSLVGQGQETQYF.